The present TCR beta chain was sequenced within a study of PD-1 blockade in classical Hodgkin lymphoma (dated by TCRdb to the early 2020s). Concerning the study at large: Nivolumab dosing was 3 mg/kg intravenously every 2 weeks, continuing until either disease progression or unacceptable toxicity. The study used TCR beta sequencing and CyTOF to define a peripheral blood immune signature of response to PD-1 blockade in classical Hodgkin lymphoma. Study-wide findings and limitations: Baseline TCR diversity was reported as lower in newly diagnosed patients than in healthy donors, and lower still in relapsed/refractory patients. Only a single clinical trial cohort was studied, and what caused the repertoire differences, possibly disease activity or prior therapy, remained undefined. Patients starting nivolumab less than 1 year after ASCT had lower diversity and were excluded from later analyses to avoid confounding by immune reconstitution. Trial patients with a complete response had baseline diversity similar to that of newly diagnosed patients, while partial responders and progressors had significantly lower diversity. CD4+ but not CD8+ TCR diversity rose significantly by C4D1 (p=0.0027 vs p=0.16), most apparent in complete responders (p=0.02).

The sample's time point label, decoded: cycle 1 day 1 (C1D1), immediately before nivolumab initiation. Every trial patient had relapsed after autologous stem cell transplantation, and cohorts A, B and C differed in prior brentuximab vedotin exposure. Using a Miltenyi CD4+ T cell isolation kit, CD4+ T cells were purified from thawed PBMCs through magnetic negative selection. The trial cohort comprised some 60 patients with relapsed/refractory classical Hodgkin lymphoma whose best overall responses were complete response, partial response or progressive disease. Trial patients were treated with single-agent nivolumab in the multi-cohort phase II CheckMate 205 trial. Best overall response was determined by an independent review committee according to the 2007 International Working Group response criteria. PBMCs from the trial were collected at three points: immediately before nivolumab initiation (C1D1), and during therapy at cycle 2 day 1 and cycle 4 day 1. Peripheral blood was collected in 8 mL Vacutainer Cell Preparation Tubes, from which PBMCs were isolated by centrifugation and then cryopreserved. Purified CD4+ and CD8+ fractions were prepared only for cases with an additional available PBMC sample. Magnetically labelled cells were removed on LS columns in a quadroMACS separator, and the flow-through was collected as the purified fraction.

Genomic DNA was isolated using the Qiagen DNeasy kit from unsorted PBMCs as well as from negatively selected CD4+ and CD8+ fractions. TCR beta CDR3 regions were subjected to amplification by immunoSEQ multiplex PCR with primers that anneal to V and J segments. A synthetic immune receptor repertoire was used to minimize amplification bias, and any remaining bias was removed computationally after sequencing. The original pipeline was this. Repertoire diversity was quantified as the Shannon entropy index using custom Python scripts. Unsorted, CD4+ and CD8+ repertoires were analyzed separately, except for combined analyses in which CD4+ and CD8+ sequences were merged in silico. A clone counted as expanded when the clone's frequency after treatment rose at least 2-fold relative to C1D1, and clones undetected at baseline were given a pseudocount of 0.5. Singleton clones were defined as clones with 0 or 1 copy at C1D1, and non-singleton clones were defined as clones with 2 or more copies. Clones expanded in unsorted samples were annotated as CD4+, CD8+ or unknown by matching protein sequences in sorted samples from the same patient. Wilcoxon tests were applied to paired samples to test diversity changes from C1D1 to C4D1. TCRdb carries this immuneACCESS record with in-frame sequences only. Its versions omit some clonotypes, under half of them owing to an unresolved V gene in the studies checked, with the rest unexplained. V, J and clone size were drawn from that table, and D and trimming were deduced from the DNA. The sample table contains 31,000 or so clones; only one count was recorded for about 85% of them. The top ten constitute 2% to 2.5% of the sample.

Worth noting for this clone: Its target antigen remains unknown. Base-call qualities are not available, and no considerably larger clone is one nucleotide away.

From the cysteine up to the phenylalanine, the CDR3 has a length of 11 residues. The only DNA kept is the CDR3, 33 bases in frame from the first base. The junction shows trimming of 4 bases on V and 12 bases on J, plus 12 bases between the germline ends. The germline V gene encodes CDR1 SGHTA and CDR2 FQGNSA. The sample consisted of CD4+ T cells from blood, taken at baseline. The V and J segments used are TRBV7-2 and TRBJ1-2, with the identity of the D gene unclear. The origin of this receptor is a human donor with classical Hodgkin lymphoma. CDR3 reads: CASSSQNLDTF. Here is the DNA: TGTGCCAGCAGCTCCCAAAACTTGGACACCTTC.